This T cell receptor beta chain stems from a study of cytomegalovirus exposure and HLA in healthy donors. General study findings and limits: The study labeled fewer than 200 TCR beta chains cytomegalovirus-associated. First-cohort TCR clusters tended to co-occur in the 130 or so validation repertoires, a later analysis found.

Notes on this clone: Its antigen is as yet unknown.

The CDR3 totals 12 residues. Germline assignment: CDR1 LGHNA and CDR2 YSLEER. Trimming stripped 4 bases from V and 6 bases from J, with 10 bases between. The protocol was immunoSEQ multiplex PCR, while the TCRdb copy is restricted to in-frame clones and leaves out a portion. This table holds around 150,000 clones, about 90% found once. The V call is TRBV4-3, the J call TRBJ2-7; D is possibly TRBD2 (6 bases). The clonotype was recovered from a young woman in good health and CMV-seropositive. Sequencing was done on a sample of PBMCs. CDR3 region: CASSRLGGEQYF. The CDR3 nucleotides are TGCGCCAGCAGCCGTCTGGGGGGCGAGCAGTACTTC.